The rows below give T cell receptor beta chains drawn from one sample of a study of blood T cell repertoires in COVID-19. TCRdb's table, derived via immunoSEQ multiplex PCR, lists solely in-frame clones and lacks some. This sample has approximately 250,000 clones, with around nine tenths found just once. The sample consisted of peripheral blood. The receptors derive from a woman in her seventies with COVID-19, enrolled during active disease. Each CDR3 is given with its conserved first and last residue. Each record gives: J gene, V gene, clone size, D gene, CDR3 protein, CDR3 DNA. The D gene is left open where the match is weak. Not all rows give a size; the values are once, few, many and, for expanded clones, a class.

TRBJ2-2	TRBV5-6	.	TRBD1	CASSLGQGTGELFF	TGTGCCAGCAGCCTGGGACAGGGAACCGGGGAGCTGTTTTTT
TRBJ1-2	TRBV10-2	.	.	CASRDPSAVHGYTF	TGCGCCAGCAGAGACCCTTCCGCGGTTCATGGCTACACCTTC
TRBJ1-2	TRBV4-2	.	.	CASSQVGGYHYGYTF	TGTGCCAGCAGCCAAGTTGGCGGTTATCACTATGGCTACACCTTC
TRBJ1-1	TRBV11-3	.	.	CASSLEGGRAFF	TGTGCCAGCAGCTTAGAGGGGGGACGAGCTTTCTTT
TRBJ1-1	TRBV19	once	TRBD1	CARDRVGEAFF	TGTGCCAGGGACAGGGTTGGTGAAGCTTTCTTT
TRBJ1-2	TRBV2	few	TRBD1	CASISETGKRSGYTF	TGTGCCAGCATTTCCGAGACAGGGAAAAGGAGTGGCTACACCTTC
TRBJ1-4	TRBV24-1	.	TRBD1	CATSQPGQGNEKLFF	TGTGCCACCTCTCAACCGGGACAGGGTAATGAAAAACTGTTTTTT
TRBJ1-2	TRBV4-3	.	TRBD1	CASSRDRGRDYGYTF	TGCGCCAGCAGCCGGGACAGGGGGCGCGACTATGGCTACACCTTC
TRBJ2-3	TRBV30	.	TRBD2	CAWSKSGSYSIRTDTQYF	TGTGCCTGGAGTAAGAGCGGGAGTTACTCAATTCGCACAGATACGCAGTATTTT
TRBJ2-1	TRBV7-8	.	TRBD2	CASSRGTYSYNEQFF	TGTGCCAGCTCGCGGGGGACTTACTCCTACAATGAGCAGTTCTTC
TRBJ1-5	TRBV29-1	.	TRBD1	CSAQGVGNQPQHF	TGCAGCGCTCAGGGGGTGGGCAATCAGCCCCAGCATTTT
TRBJ1-1	TRBV18	.	.	CASSPRGNTEAFF	TGTGCCAGCTCACCACGGGGCAACACTGAAGCTTTCTTT
TRBJ2-5	TRBV12-5	.	.	CASGPQETQYF	TGTGCTAGTGGTCCTCAAGAGACCCAGTACTTC
TRBJ2-5	TRBV11-2	.	.	CASSLRRGGTGAQYF	TGTGCCAGCAGCTTAAGGCGGGGGGGGACAGGGGCCCAGTACTTC
TRBJ2-3	TRBV5-5	.	TRBD2	CASSRGGGLGWDTQYF	TGTGCCAGCAGCCGGGGGGGCGGATTGGGTTGGGATACGCAGTATTTT
TRBJ1-2	TRBV3-1/TRBV3-2	.	TRBD1	CASSHGQGSGGYTF	TGTGCCAGCAGCCACGGACAGGGATCCGGTGGCTACACCTTC
TRBJ2-3	TRBV11-2	.	.	CASSLTSTALTQYF	TGTGCCAGCAGCTTAACCTCGACAGCTCTTACGCAGTATTTT
TRBJ2-2	TRBV7-3	.	.	CASSAYLGELFF	TGTGCCAGCAGCGCCTACCTCGGGGAGCTGTTTTTT
TRBJ2-5	TRBV19	.	TRBD2	CASSTGTSGVLETQYF	TGTGCCAGTAGTACCGGGACTAGCGGGGTCCTGGAGACCCAGTACTTC
TRBJ2-1	TRBV21-1	.	.	CASSPEGREKSFF	TGTGCCAGCAGTCCGGAGGGGCGGGAGAAGTCTTTCTTC
TRBJ1-1	TRBV19	.	.	CASSISGTLNTEAFF	TGTGCCAGTAGTATTTCGGGAACACTGAACACTGAAGCTTTCTTT
TRBJ2-3	TRBV29-1	.	TRBD1	CSVATGGSSTDTQYF	TGCAGCGTCGCTACAGGGGGATCTAGCACAGATACGCAGTATTTT
TRBJ1-5	TRBV2	.	.	CASTRAPGQPQHF	TGTGCCAGCACCAGGGCTCCAGGACAGCCCCAGCATTTT
TRBJ2-2	TRBV7-7	.	.	CASSSIGRNTGELFF	TGTGCTAGCAGCTCGATTGGTAGGAACACCGGGGAGCTGTTTTTT
TRBJ2-1	TRBV14	.	TRBD2	CASSRLAGGTYNEQFF	TGTGCCAGCAGCCGTTTAGCGGGAGGGACCTACAATGAGCAGTTCTTC
TRBJ2-5	TRBV6-2/TRBV6-3	.	.	CASSRTRQTQETQYF	TGTGCCAGCAGCCGGACCCGACAGACCCAAGAGACCCAGTACTTC
TRBJ2-3	TRBV5-1	.	TRBD1	CASSPSRDSASTDTQYF	TGCGCCAGCAGCCCCTCCCGGGACAGTGCTAGCACAGATACGCAGTATTTT
TRBJ2-7	TRBV7-3	.	TRBD1	CASSLTGQGAIYEQYF	TGTGCCAGCAGCTTAACGGGGCAGGGGGCCATCTACGAGCAGTACTTC
TRBJ2-1	TRBV5-1	.	.	CASSVNEVYNEQFF	TGCGCCAGCAGTGTGAACGAGGTTTACAATGAGCAGTTCTTC
TRBJ2-7	TRBV12-3/TRBV12-4	.	.	CASSLNNYEQYF	TGTGCCAGCAGTTTAAACAACTACGAGCAGTACTTC
TRBJ2-1	TRBV27	.	.	CASTPRGSSYNEQFF	TGTGCCAGCACCCCCCGGGGGAGCTCCTACAATGAGCAGTTCTTC
TRBJ2-1	TRBV6-2/TRBV6-3	.	TRBD2	CASSPLAGVHNEQFF	TGTGCCAGCAGTCCACTAGCGGGAGTCCACAATGAGCAGTTCTTC
TRBJ1-1	TRBV30	.	.	CAWSVTGMNTEAFF	TGTGCCTGGAGTGTAACGGGAATGAACACTGAAGCTTTCTTT
TRBJ1-5	TRBV9	.	.	CASSSSGNQPQHF	TGTGCCAGCAGCTCGAGTGGCAATCAGCCCCAGCATTTT
TRBJ2-2	TRBV6-4	.	TRBD2	CASRRKGLGTNGELFF	TGTGCCAGCAGAAGGAAGGGACTAGGGACGAACGGGGAGCTGTTTTTT
TRBJ2-3	TRBV20-1	.	TRBD2	CSASKLAETTDTQYF	TGCAGTGCTAGTAAGCTAGCGGAGACCACAGATACGCAGTATTTT
TRBJ1-5	TRBV3-1/TRBV3-2	.	TRBD1	CASSRGTGAQPQHF	TGTGCCAGCAGCCGTGGGACAGGGGCTCAGCCCCAGCATTTT
TRBJ1-5	TRBV15	.	.	CATSRDPTVLQPQHF	TGTGCCACCAGCAGAGATCCTACAGTCCTTCAGCCCCAGCATTTT
TRBJ1-3	TRBV19	.	.	CASSMSRFGNTIYF	TGTGCCAGTAGTATGTCGAGGTTTGGAAACACCATATATTTT
TRBJ1-6	TRBV11-2	.	.	CASSFSGSGNSPLHF	TGTGCCAGCAGCTTCTCAGGTTCAGGGAATTCACCCCTCCACTTT
TRBJ2-1	TRBV7-2	.	.	CASSLVTTLNEQFF	TGTGCCAGCAGCTTAGTCACCACTCTCAATGAGCAGTTCTTC
TRBJ2-2	TRBV5-5	.	TRBD1	CASSFSGQGATSGELFF	TGTGCCAGCAGCTTCTCGGGACAGGGGGCGACGAGCGGGGAGCTGTTTTTT
TRBJ2-7	TRBV6-1	.	TRBD2	CASSEGGTYEQYF	TGTGCCAGCAGTGAGGGAGGGACCTACGAGCAGTACTTC
TRBJ1-5	TRBV6-5	.	TRBD1	CASSGGTGDQPQHF	TGTGCCAGCAGCGGCGGGACAGGGGATCAGCCCCAGCATTTT
TRBJ2-5	TRBV5-1	.	.	CASSTQGGSVRETQYF	TGCGCCAGCAGCACCCAGGGGGGCTCGGTTCGAGAGACCCAGTACTTC
TRBJ1-1	TRBV5-1	.	.	CASSLKTRNTEAFF	TGCGCCAGCAGCCTAAAGACAAGGAACACTGAAGCTTTCTTT
TRBJ1-5	TRBV5-4	.	.	CARGASGHISHSNQPQHF	TGTGCCAGGGGAGCTTCGGGACATATATCTCATAGCAATCAGCCCCAGCATTTT
TRBJ2-7	TRBV11-2	.	TRBD1	CASSSNLRQGANEQYF	TGTGCCAGCAGCTCAAATCTCCGACAGGGGGCCAACGAGCAGTACTTC
TRBJ2-2	TRBV6-4	.	.	CASSDSGNTGELFF	TGTGCCAGCAGTGACTCCGGGAACACCGGGGAGCTGTTTTTT
TRBJ1-5	TRBV19	.	.	CASTGNRPYSNQPQHF	TGTGCCAGTACTGGCAACAGACCCTATAGCAATCAGCCCCAGCATTTT
TRBJ2-1	TRBV12-3/TRBV12-4	.	.	CASSLENNNEQFF	TGTGCCAGCAGTTTAGAGAACAACAATGAGCAGTTCTTC
TRBJ2-2	TRBV12-2	.	.	CASRLDGPSGSFYTGELFF	TGTGCAAGTCGCTTAGATGGTCCTAGCGGGAGTTTTTACACCGGGGAGCTGTTTTTT
TRBJ2-2	TRBV19	.	.	CASSPTRNTGELFF	TGTGCCAGTAGCCCGACACGGAACACCGGGGAGCTGTTTTTT
TRBJ1-2	TRBV7-9	.	TRBD1	CASSLAGTGPGYTF	TGTGCCAGCAGCTTAGCCGGGACAGGGCCCGGCTACACCTTC